This T cell receptor (beta chain) is drawn from a study of shared clonotypes between healthy human individuals. The wider study: Donor composition was two women and a few men, aged 18 to 49.

With ten immunoSEQ deep assay plates, unsorted PBMC DNA underwent sequencing. The protocol was immunoSEQ multiplex PCR, while the TCRdb copy is restricted to in-frame clones and leaves out a portion. This table has 450,000 to 500,000 clones, 60% to 85% appearing once. CDR1 is SGHTA, CDR2 FQGNSA, per germline. V lost 0 bases and J lost 5, with 8 bases in between. The CDR3 has 13 amino acids. This clone has ten or more counts. The sequence derives from a woman aged 40 to 50 in good health. Some clones in this sample may be carry-over from other donors' samples. V is TRBV7-2 and J is TRBJ2-7; no definite D call. Sequencing used PBMCs. CDR3 sequence reads: CASSLANSDEQYF. In DNA, the CDR3 is TGTGCCAGCAGCTTAGCGAATTCGGACGAGCAGTACTTC. The complete variable domain, with remaining parts taken from reference TRBV7-2 and TRBJ2-7, reads GAGVSQSPSNKVTEKGKDVELRCDPISGHTALYWYRQSLGQGLEFLIYFQGNSAPDKSGLPSDRFSAERTGGSVSTLTIQRTQQEDSAVYLCASSLANSDEQYFGPGTRLTVT.